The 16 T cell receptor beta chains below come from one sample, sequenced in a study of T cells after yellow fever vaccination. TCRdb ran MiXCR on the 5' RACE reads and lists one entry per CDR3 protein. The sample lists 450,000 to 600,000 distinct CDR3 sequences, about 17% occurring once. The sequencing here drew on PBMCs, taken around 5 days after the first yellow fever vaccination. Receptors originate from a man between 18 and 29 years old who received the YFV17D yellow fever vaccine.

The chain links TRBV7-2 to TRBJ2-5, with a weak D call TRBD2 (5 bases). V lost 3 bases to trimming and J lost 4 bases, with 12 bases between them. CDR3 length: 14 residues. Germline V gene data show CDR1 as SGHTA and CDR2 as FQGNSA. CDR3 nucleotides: TGTGCCAGCAGCTTCGTAACTAGTGCAGAGACCCAGTACTTC. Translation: CASSFVTSAETQYF.

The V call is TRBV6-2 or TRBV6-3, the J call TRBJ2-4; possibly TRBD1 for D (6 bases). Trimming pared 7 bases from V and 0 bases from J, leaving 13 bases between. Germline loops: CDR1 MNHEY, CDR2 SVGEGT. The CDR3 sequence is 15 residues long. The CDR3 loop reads CASIGTRLAKNIQYF. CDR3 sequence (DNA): TGTGCCAGCATAGGGACAAGGCTAGCCAAAAACATTCAGTACTTC.

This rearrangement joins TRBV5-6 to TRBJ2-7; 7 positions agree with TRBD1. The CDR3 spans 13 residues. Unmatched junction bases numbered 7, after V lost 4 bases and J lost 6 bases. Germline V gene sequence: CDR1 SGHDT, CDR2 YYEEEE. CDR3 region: CASSPPTGLEQYV. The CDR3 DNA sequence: TGTGCCAGCAGCCCACCGACAGGGCTCGAGCAGTACGTC.

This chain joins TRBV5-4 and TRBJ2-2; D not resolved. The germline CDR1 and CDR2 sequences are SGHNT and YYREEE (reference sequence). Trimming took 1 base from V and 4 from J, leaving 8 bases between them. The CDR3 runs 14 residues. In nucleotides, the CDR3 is TGTGCCAGCAGCTTGAACTACGGCACCGGGGAGCTGTTTTTT. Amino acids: CASSLNYGTGELFF.

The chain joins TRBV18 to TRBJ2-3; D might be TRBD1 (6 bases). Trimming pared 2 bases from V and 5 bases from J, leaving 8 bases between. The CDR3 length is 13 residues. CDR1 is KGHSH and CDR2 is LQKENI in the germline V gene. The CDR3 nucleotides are TGTGCCAGCTCACCAACAGGGATAGATACGCAGTATTTT. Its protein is CASSPTGIDTQYF.

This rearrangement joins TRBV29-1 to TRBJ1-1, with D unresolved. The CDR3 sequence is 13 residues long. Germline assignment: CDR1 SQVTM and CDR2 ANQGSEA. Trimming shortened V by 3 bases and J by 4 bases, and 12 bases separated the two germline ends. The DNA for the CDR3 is TGCAGCGTTGACCAAGTCTGGGGCACTGAAGCTTTCTTT. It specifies CSVDQVWGTEAFF.

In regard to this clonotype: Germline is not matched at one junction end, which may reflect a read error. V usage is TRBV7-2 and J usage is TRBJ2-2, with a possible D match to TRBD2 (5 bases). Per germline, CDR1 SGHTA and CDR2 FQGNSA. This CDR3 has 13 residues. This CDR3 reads CASSLARGGELFF. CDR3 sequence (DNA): TGTGCCAGCAGCCTAGCCCGGGGCGGGGAGCTGTTTTTT.

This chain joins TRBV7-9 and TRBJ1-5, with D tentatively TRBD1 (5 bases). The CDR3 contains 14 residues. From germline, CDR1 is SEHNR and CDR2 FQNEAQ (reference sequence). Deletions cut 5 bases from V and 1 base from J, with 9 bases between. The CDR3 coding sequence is TGTGCCAGCAGCCGGGACGCCAGCAATCAGCCCCAGCATTTT. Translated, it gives CASSRDASNQPQHF.

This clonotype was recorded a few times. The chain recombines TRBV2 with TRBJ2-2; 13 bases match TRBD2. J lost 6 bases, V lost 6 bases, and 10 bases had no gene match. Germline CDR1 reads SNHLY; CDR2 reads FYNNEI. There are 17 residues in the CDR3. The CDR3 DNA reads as TGTGCCAGCAGCTCGGGACTAGCGGGGAGACATTCCGGGGAGCTGTTTTTT. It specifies CASSSGLAGRHSGELFF.

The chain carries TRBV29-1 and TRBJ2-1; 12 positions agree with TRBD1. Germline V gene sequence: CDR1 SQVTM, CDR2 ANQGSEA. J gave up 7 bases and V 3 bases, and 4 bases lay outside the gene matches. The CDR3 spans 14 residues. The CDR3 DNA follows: TGCAGCGTTGAGGGACAGGGGGCCAGGAATGAGCAGTTCTTC. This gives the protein CSVEGQGARNEQFF.

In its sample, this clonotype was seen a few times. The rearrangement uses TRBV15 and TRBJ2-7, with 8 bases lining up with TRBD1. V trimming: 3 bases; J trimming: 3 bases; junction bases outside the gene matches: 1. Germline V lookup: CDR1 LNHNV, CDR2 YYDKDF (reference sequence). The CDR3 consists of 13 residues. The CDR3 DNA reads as TGTGCCACCAGCAGGACAGGGGTCTACGAGCAGTACTTC. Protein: CATSRTGVYEQYF.

CDR3: CASSGQGPGQPQHF. The CDR3, as DNA: TGTGCCAGCAGTGGACAGGGGCCCGGTCAGCCCCAGCATTTT. The J gene is TRBJ1-5, the V gene TRBV6-1; 8 nucleotides line up with TRBD1. The CDR3 runs to 14 residues. V lost 4 bases and J lost 6; bases outside the gene matches: 5. Germline V CDR1 and CDR2: MNHNS, SASEGT.

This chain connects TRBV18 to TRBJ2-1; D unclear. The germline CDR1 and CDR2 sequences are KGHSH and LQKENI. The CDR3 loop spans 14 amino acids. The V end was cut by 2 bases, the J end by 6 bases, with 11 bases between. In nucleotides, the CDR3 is TGTGCCAGCTCACCAGCCTCTAGGTCCAATGAGCAGTTCTTC. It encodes CASSPASRSNEQFF.

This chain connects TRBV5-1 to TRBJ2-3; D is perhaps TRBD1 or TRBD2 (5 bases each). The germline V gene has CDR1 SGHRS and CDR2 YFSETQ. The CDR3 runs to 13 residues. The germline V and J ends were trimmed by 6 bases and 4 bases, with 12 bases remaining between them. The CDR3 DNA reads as TGCGCCAGCAAAATCAGAGGGGCAGATACGCAGTATTTT. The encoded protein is CASKIRGADTQYF.

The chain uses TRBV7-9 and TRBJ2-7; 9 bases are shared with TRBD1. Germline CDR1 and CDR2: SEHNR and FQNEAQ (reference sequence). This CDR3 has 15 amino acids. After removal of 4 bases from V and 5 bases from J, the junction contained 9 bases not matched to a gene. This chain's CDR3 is CASSSSGTGMDEQYF. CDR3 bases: TGTGCCAGCAGCTCATCCGGGACAGGGATGGACGAGCAGTACTTC.

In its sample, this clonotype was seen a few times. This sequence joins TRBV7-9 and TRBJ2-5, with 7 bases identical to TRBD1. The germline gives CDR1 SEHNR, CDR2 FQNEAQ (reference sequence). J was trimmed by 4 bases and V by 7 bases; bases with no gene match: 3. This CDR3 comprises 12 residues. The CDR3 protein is CASKSGGETQYF. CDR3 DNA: TGTGCCAGCAAGTCAGGGGGAGAGACCCAGTACTTC.